Listed below are T cell receptor beta chains from one sample, sequenced in a study of blood T cell repertoires in COVID-19. The method was immunoSEQ multiplex PCR; TCRdb's version includes in-frame clones alone and lacks a portion of them. Of a few hundred thousand clones in the sample, roughly 87% were seen once. The sequencing sample was made of peripheral blood. The receptors come from a man aged 18 to 30 with active or convalescent COVID-19. Both conserved end residues are part of each CDR3. Clone size is given for some rows only: seen once, a few or many times, or a class if the clone is expanded.

v_call clone_size cdr3_aa
TRBV3-1/TRBV3-2 few CASSRTVSSYNSPLHF
TRBV5-4 few CASSLQGADGYTF
TRBV7-6 . CASSVNSRGSGNTIYF
TRBV7-2 . CASRPNRVTHGYTF
TRBV4-1 once CASSQVSLPGAGADTQYF
TRBV5-4 . CASSGKGTGYGYTF
TRBV6-6 . CASSFVADEKLFF
TRBV10-3 . CAIGGGSGNTGELFF
TRBV5-6 . CASSRRDGGVYTF
TRBV3-1/TRBV3-2 once CASSLTGVRETQYF
TRBV4-1 . CASSQGGTYYEQYF
TRBV9 . CASSVAGGPPYNEQFF
TRBV19 . CASTEANTEAFF
TRBV9 once CASSVGILLGTGNDEQYF
TRBV6-4 . CASSDPQHDRIGYGYTF
TRBV4-3 . CASRGLDTGELFF
TRBV20-1 once CSAPQGYEQYF
TRBV9 . CASSEGRGLRCTGELFF
TRBV6-1 few CASSEMSGGSDTQYF
TRBV7-3 . CASSLKQGGGELFF